The 9 T cell receptor beta chains in this list originate from one sample, sequenced in a study of beta chain features in type 1 diabetes listed by TCRdb under 2018. Their antigens are not known. The library was made by the immunoSEQ multiplex PCR assay. All of the isolated RNA was reverse transcribed with the High Capacity cDNA Reverse Transcription Kit, so expressed TCRB transcripts were sequenced. In TCRdb, the immuneACCESS table is reduced to in-frame sequences with V and J assigned. These tables do not hold every clone; where another copy was compared, an unresolved V gene accounts for under half, and the others remain unexplained. The sample contains under 250,000 clones, roughly 13% of them found a single time. Approximately 0.02% of the sample belongs to the ten largest clones. The paper as a whole reports these results and caveats: In all four CD4+ subsets, TCRB CDR3 length was moderately but significantly shorter in type 1 diabetes patients.

Sequences were obtained from naive CD4+ T cells from blood. The cell subset or site label corresponds to: true naive CD4+ T cells. The receptors derive from a man aged 25 to 40 with type 1 diabetes.

CDR3 region: CASVPTGGSNQPQHF. For the CDR3, the DNA is TGTGCCAGTGTCCCCACAGGGGGAAGCAATCAGCCCCAGCATTTT. The J gene is TRBJ1-5, the V gene TRBV19; TRBD1 matches 8 bases. The length of the CDR3 is 15 residues. The V and J ends lost 8 bases and 1 base, in that order; junction bases with no gene match: 7. Per the germline V gene, CDR1 is LNHDA and CDR2 is SQIVND (reference sequence).

This clone has just a few counts. The J gene is TRBJ2-4, the V gene TRBV30, with 7 nucleotides matching TRBD1. The CDR3 spans 15 residues. The trim removed 0 bases at V and 4 bases at J, leaving 6 bases unmatched. Germline CDR1 and CDR2: GTSNPN and SVGIG (reference sequence). CDR3 protein: CAWSVNYRGKNIQYF. DNA for the CDR3: TGTGCCTGGAGTGTAAATTACAGGGGAAAAAACATTCAGTACTTC. Full variable domain (rest looked up from reference TRBV30 and TRBJ2-4): SQTIHQWPATLVQPVGSPLSLECTVEGTSNPNLYWYRQAAGRGLQLLFYSVGIGQISSEVPQNLSASRPQDRQFILSSKKLLLSDSGFYLCAWSVNYRGKNIQYFGAGTRLSVL.

The V call is TRBV6-5, the J call TRBJ1-1; D remains ambiguous. The CDR3 is 12 residues long. V lost 0 bases and J lost 12, with 11 bases in between. Germline lookup yields CDR1 MNHEY and CDR2 SVGAGI. The DNA of the CDR3 is TGTGCCAGCAGTTACTCGAGAGGGTTGACTTTCTTT. Translated, it gives CASSYSRGLTFF.

CDR3 protein: CAIRVAIQGATDTQYF. The CDR3 coding sequence is TGTGCCATCAGAGTCGCCATACAGGGGGCAACAGATACGCAGTATTTT. The V gene is TRBV10-3, the J gene TRBJ2-3; 9 bases align to TRBD1. The V gene end was trimmed by 6 bases and the J gene end by 3 bases; junction bases not matched to a gene: 10. Looked up from germline, CDR1 is ENHRY and CDR2 is SYGVKD. This CDR3 is built from 16 residues.

The CDR3 sequence is CASSIPKGEGNYGYTF. CDR3 nucleotides: TGTGCCAGCAGTATCCCTAAGGGGGAGGGTAACTATGGCTACACCTTC. This chain joins TRBV28 and TRBJ1-2; tentatively, D is TRBD1 (6 bases). Trimming stripped 5 bases from V and 1 base from J, with 17 bases between. The V gene's germline CDR1 is MDHEN and CDR2 SYDVKM. This CDR3 contains 16 residues.

The chain joins TRBV29-1 to TRBJ1-3; D is ambiguous. The CDR3 contains 15 residues. The germline V gene has CDR1 SQVTM and CDR2 ANQGSEA. Between the trimmed V and J ends, which lost 1 base and 4 bases, there was a span of 14 bases. The CDR3 DNA follows: TGCAGCGTTGAAGCCCCGGAGGGAACGGGAAACACCATATATTTT. Its translation is CSVEAPEGTGNTIYF.

The CDR3 nucleotides are TGCGCCAGCAGCTCTCGTTCCGGGACAGCGAACACCGGGGAGCTGTTTTTT. Its protein product is CASSSRSGTANTGELFF. The chain joins TRBV5-1 to TRBJ2-2; 7 bases are shared with TRBD1. The CDR3 is 17 residues long. Germline loops: CDR1 SGHRS, CDR2 YFSETQ. Trimming removed 3 bases from V and 0 bases from J; junction bases left unmatched: 8.

This clone was observed a few times. One end of the junction does not line up with germline, which may come from a read error. The chain couples TRBV6-5 to TRBJ2-7; D possibly corresponds to TRBD2 (5 bases). CDR3 length equals 12 residues. Germline CDR1 and CDR2: MNHEY and SVGAGI. The CDR3 DNA sequence: TGTGCCATCAGTGAAGGGAGCTACGAGCAGTACTTC. This sequence encodes CAISEGSYEQYF.

This clone occurred a few times. This same CDR3 is encoded by further DNA sequences in the sample. This sequence joins TRBV7-9 and TRBJ2-7; TRBD2 matches 10 bases. The CDR3 has 15 residues. CDR1 and CDR2 from the germline V gene are SEHNR and FQNEAQ (reference sequence). V lost 1 base, J lost 0 bases, and 0 bases stayed unmatched. The CDR3 DNA reads as TGTGCCAGCAGCTTAGGGACTAGCGGCTCCTACGAGCAGTACTTC. It is translated as CASSLGTSGSYEQYF.